This T cell receptor beta chain was captured in a study of chemoradiotherapy in HPV16-positive cancers. Study background: Candidate HPV-specific T-cell clones and common TCR motifs came from functional assays in a couple of HPV16-positive patients. The study, taken as a whole, reports: Only a couple of HPV16-positive patients supplied the functional HPV-specificity definition.

Assay: immunoSEQ multiplex PCR; the TCRdb copy retains only in-frame clones and omits some. This sample has roughly 5,200 clones; over 60% occur once, and the top ten carry 35% to 40%. To note about this clone: Its antigen is as yet unknown.

Trimming at V came to 7 bases and at J to 3 bases, leaving 2 bases not matched to a gene. The CDR3 is 14 residues long. The germline gives CDR1 SGDLS, CDR2 YYNGEE. The sample here was taken from a patient who underwent chemoradiotherapy. The genes are TRBV9 and TRBJ2-1, with 12 nucleotides matching TRBD2. The sequence derives from a human donor with HPV-associated anogenital cancer. Here the CDR3 reads CASGLAGNYNEQFF. The CDR3 DNA sequence: TGTGCCAGCGGACTAGCGGGAAACTACAATGAGCAGTTCTTC.